At least ten counts were recorded for the clone carrying this T cell receptor (beta chain). Its antigen is not identified. MiXCR, run by TCRdb on the reads, gives a single entry per CDR3 protein. The data hold around 210,000 distinct CDR3 sequences, with approximately 7% observed a single time. This sample is part of a study of T cell repertoires in cytomegalovirus infection. Turning to the study itself: Public TCR beta signatures marked donors with CMV infection and the matching HLA.

The CDR3 contains 14 residues. V gave up 4 bases and J gave up 7 bases, with 15 bases separating them. CDR1 and CDR2 (germline): SGHRS, YFSETQ. Findings and caveats of the study: Carriage of CMV together with the relevant HLA was identifiable through cumulative public TCR beta family frequency. The ex vivo response showed dominance by HLA-C-restricted CMV-specific TCR beta clonotypes.

Sequencing was performed on PBMCs. This clonotype was sampled from a human donor in good health (CMV status not recorded). Some clones in this sample may be carry-over from other donors' samples. The chain couples TRBV5-1 to TRBJ1-5; the D gene is possibly TRBD1 (5 bases). CDR3 nucleotide sequence: TGCGCCAGCAGCCCCGCGGGGGAGCGACAGCCCCAGCATTTT. Its translation: CASSPAGERQPQHF.